This paragraph covers one T cell receptor (beta chain) sequence. From germline, CDR1 is SQVTM and CDR2 ANQGSEA. V was clipped by 6 bases and J by 4 bases; unmatched bases: 9. The CDR3 covers 15 residues. Original handling: Amplification with reference gene primers provided the estimates of nucleated cell counts. Sequenced by immunoSEQ multiplex PCR; TCRdb stores in-frame clones only, minus some. V and J calls and clone size come straight from that table; D and trimming were deduced from the DNA. This table has about 92,000 clones, around 67% appearing once. These data originate in a study of blood T cell repertoires in COVID-19. As for the study in general: The United States, Italy and Spain provided the acute and convalescent COVID-19 samples. The analysed material was cDNA or gDNA that came from T cells, B-cell-depleted T cells, or PBMCs.

The receptor was isolated from a woman aged 55-75 years in a cohort sampled during active or convalescent COVID-19. The chain joins TRBV29-1 to TRBJ2-3; 11 bases line up with TRBD1. Sequences were obtained from peripheral blood. CDR3 nucleotides: TGCAGCGTCCAACCTAGGACAGGGGGCGCAGATACGCAGTATTTT. Translation: CSVQPRTGGADTQYF.